The TCR beta chain under discussion was sequenced for a study of T cells in Graves' hyperthyroidism and ophthalmopathy. As for the study in general: Peripheral blood was collected at initial diagnosis, before any treatment. General observations from the study: Ophthalmopathy and stable hyperthyroidism were told apart by a 13 V-J model.

Points on this clonotype: Its specificity is unknown.

Trimming removed 6 bases from V and 0 bases from J, with 7 bases in between. Per germline, CDR1 ENHRY and CDR2 SYGVKD. This CDR3 contains 13 residues. Uncontrolled infection, other autoimmune disease, pregnancy or lactation disqualified patients from enrolment. A roughly 9.3 ml volume of fresh peripheral blood provided the PBMCs. RNA transcripts served as the template for amplifying TCR beta CDR3 regions. The TCR CDR3 was amplified in a first-round RT-PCR using the HTBI primer set. TCRdb independently ran MiXCR on the multiplex PCR reads; one entry per CDR3 protein. In the table there are hundreds of thousands of distinct CDR3 sequences, about 14% of which are singletons.

This chain uses TRBV10-3 with TRBJ2-3, with a weak D call TRBD1 (5 bases). The sequenced sample consisted of blood. The TCR comes from a woman aged 50 to 65 with Graves' ophthalmopathy. This CDR3 is CAIRAGSTDTQYF. The CDR3 coding sequence is TGTGCCATCAGGGCAGGGAGCACAGATACGCAGTATTTT.